This TCR beta chain was obtained from a study of CD8 T cells in ankylosing spondylitis. Library preparation for TCR beta used quantitative 5'-RACE with molecular barcodes. TCRdb passed the 5' RACE reads through MiXCR, listing each CDR3 protein once. The sample consists of nearly 250,000 distinct CDR3 sequences, over 30% of them appearing once. V lost 3 bases to trimming and J lost 1 base, with 9 bases between them. CDR3 length equals 13 residues. Germline V lookup: CDR1 GTSNPN, CDR2 SVGIG (reference sequence). The J gene is TRBJ2-5, the V gene TRBV30; TRBD2 is a possible D gene (5 bases). Input material: blood, either unsorted or a sorted T cell fraction (not recorded which). This TCR was recovered from a male donor with ankylosing spondylitis or in good health (not recorded which). The CDR3 coding sequence is TGTGCCTGGAGGGAGCGGAGCCAAGAGACCCAGTACTTC. Its protein product is CAWRERSQETQYF. The full variable domain, with the rest looked up from reference TRBV30 and TRBJ2-5, is SQTIHQWPATLVQPVGSPLSLECTVEGTSNPNLYWYRQAAGRGLQLLFYSVGIGQISSEVPQNLSASRPQDRQFILSSKKLLLSDSGFYLCAWRERSQETQYFGPGTRLLVL.